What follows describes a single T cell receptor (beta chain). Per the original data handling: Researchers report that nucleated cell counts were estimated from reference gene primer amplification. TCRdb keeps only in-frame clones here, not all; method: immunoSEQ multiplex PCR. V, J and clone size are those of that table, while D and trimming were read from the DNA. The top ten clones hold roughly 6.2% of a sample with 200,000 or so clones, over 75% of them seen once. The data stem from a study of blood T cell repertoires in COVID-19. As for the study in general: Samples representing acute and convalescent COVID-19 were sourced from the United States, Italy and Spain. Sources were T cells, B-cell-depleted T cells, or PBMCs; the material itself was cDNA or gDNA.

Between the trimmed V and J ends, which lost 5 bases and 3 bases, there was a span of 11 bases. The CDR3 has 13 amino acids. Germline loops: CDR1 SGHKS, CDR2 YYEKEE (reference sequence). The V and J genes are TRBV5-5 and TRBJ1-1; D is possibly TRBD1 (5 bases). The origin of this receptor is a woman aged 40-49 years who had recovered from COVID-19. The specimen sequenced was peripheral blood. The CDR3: CASSSGPDTEAFF. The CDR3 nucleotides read TGTGCCAGCAGTTCAGGGCCCGACACTGAAGCTTTCTTT.